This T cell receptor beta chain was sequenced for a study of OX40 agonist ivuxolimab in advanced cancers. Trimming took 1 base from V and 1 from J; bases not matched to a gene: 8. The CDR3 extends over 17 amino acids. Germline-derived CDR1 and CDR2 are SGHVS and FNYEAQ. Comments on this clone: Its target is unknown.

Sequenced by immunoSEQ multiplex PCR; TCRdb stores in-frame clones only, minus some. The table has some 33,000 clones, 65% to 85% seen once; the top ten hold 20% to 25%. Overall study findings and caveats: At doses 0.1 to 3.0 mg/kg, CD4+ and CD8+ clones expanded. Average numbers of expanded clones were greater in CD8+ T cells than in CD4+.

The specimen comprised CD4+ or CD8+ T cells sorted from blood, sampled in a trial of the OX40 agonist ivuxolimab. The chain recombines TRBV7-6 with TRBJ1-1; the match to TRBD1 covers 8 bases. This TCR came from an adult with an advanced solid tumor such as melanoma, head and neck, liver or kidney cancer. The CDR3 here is CASSLGSGRGPNTEAFF. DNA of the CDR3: TGTGCCAGCAGCTTAGGGAGCGGCAGGGGGCCGAACACTGAAGCTTTCTTT.